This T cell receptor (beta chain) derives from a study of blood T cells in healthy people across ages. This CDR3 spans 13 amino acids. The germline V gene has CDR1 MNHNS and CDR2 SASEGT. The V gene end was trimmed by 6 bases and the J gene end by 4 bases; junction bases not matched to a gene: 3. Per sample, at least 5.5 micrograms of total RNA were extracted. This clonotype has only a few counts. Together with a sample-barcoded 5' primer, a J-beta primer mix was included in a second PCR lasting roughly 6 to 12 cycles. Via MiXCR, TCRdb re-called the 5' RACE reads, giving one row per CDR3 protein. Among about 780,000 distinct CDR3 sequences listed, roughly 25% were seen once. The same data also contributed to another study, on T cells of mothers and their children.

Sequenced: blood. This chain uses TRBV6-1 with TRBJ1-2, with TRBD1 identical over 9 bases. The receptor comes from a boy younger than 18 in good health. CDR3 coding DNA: TGTGCCAGCAGAACAGGGGGCGCCTATGGCTACACCTTC. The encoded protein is CASRTGGAYGYTF.